What follows is one T cell receptor (beta chain) and its context. The count of this clone is one. The antigen this receptor binds is unknown. It has no much larger one-base neighbor in the sample; base qualities were not kept. The data originate from a study of shared clonotypes between healthy human individuals (dated by TCRdb to about 2020). Some background on the complete study: The cohort comprised two women and a few men aged 18 to 49 years. Libraries were prepared and TCR repertoires were sequenced by different laboratories using diverse techniques, in order to increase sequencing depth and limit assay-specific biases. For each donor, CD4 naive and CD4 memory were each given three plates, CD8 naive was given two plates, and CD8 memory was given one plate. To estimate repertoire size and how much clonotype sharing occurs between individuals, the study deeply sequenced the blood TCR repertoires of five healthy adults. Per donor, leukapheresis produced somewhere between about 0.85 and 10 billion PBMCs.

Donors were healthy HIV-negative adults with no recently reported acute infections or vaccinations. Every donor was a Caucasian adult living in Nashville, Tennessee, USA. Magnetic negative selection was used to enrich CD4+ T cells, after which naive cells were positively selected on CD45RA and the negative fraction became the memory subset. After blood collection by leukapheresis, PBMCs were isolated using Ficoll-Histopaque density gradient centrifugation and then cryopreserved in the vapor phase of liquid nitrogen. Analytical flow cytometry was used to check the purity and quantity of every magnetically sorted T cell population. Genomic DNA was isolated from every sorted fraction and measured by UV absorbance on a Nanodrop 2000c. TCR CDR3 regions were amplified from genomic DNA by multiplex PCR using the deep immunoSEQ assay. Extracted genomic DNA from each cell subset was distributed evenly across all wells of several immunoSEQ 96-well plates, and each plate was treated as a replicate. For sorted subsets, about 200 ng genomic DNA, equal to 25,000 to 35,000 T cell genomes, was loaded into each replicate PCR. Purified libraries were quantified with a Qubit 3.0 fluorometer, sized on a Bioanalyzer 2100, and re-quantified with the KAPA Library Quantification kit. Every immunoSEQ 96-well plate was sequenced on a dedicated single-read 150-cycle Illumina NextSeq 550 flow cell. The source study handled its data this way. Because the immunoSEQ output included only junctional sequences and no quality scores, the filtering could not be the same as the filtering used for full-length reads. Sequences were annotated with PyIR, a Python wrapper for IgBLAST v1.9, and V/J genes and CDR3 were assigned using IMGT germline references. Reads with weak V/J assignments (E-value above 1e-6), missing CDR3, stop codons, out-of-frame junctions, or ambiguous translated residues were removed. V3J clonotypes were defined as sequences sharing the same inferred V gene, J gene, and CDR3 amino acid sequence. Percentage overlap between repertoires was calculated by dividing the number of shared unique clonotypes by the size of the smaller repertoire. Three approaches were used to assess repertoire richness: RTK rarefaction, the Chao1 estimator, and Recon v2.1 estimates of unobserved clonotypes. Generation probabilities were computed with OLGA for all TCRbeta clonotypes obtained by the gDNA method from several donors. TCRdb took this table from immuneACCESS and kept in-frame rearrangements with V and J called. Such tables lack part of the clones; where checked against another copy, unresolved V genes explain under half of the gap, and the rest is unexplained. V and J calls and clone size are as listed in that table; D and trimming were resolved from the DNA. Within this sample are about a million clones, with about 80% of them counted one time only. The biggest ten clones account for about 0.89% of the sample.

Spanning cysteine to phenylalanine, the CDR3 consists of 14 amino acids. The retained sequence is limited to the CDR3, 42 bases, with the frame set at the first base. CDR1 is given as SGHDT and CDR2 as YYEEEE, both from the germline V gene. The V and J ends are trimmed by 0 bases and 2 bases, leaving 8 bases between them. What the authors observed across the whole study: Sharing across a handful of donors was observed for approximately 5% of naive CD4, 3% to 3.5% of naive CD8, 2% to 2.5% of memory CD4, and roughly 0.4% of memory CD8 clonotypes. Higher generation probabilities were observed for clonotypes shared by all four sorted-subset donors than for non-shared clonotypes. Naive subsets generally had larger estimated clonotype richness than memory subsets. The small number of donors limited the genetic and exposure-history diversity represented. Sampling was restricted to blood, and TCR repertoires in tissue are likely to differ from TCR repertoires in blood. Pairwise subsampling indicated that sequencing depth was expected to affect the degree of clonotype sharing among donors. Even with the large sequencing depth, rarefaction of the sorted-subset datasets indicated that sequencing was incomplete.

The chain was built from TRBV5-6 and TRBJ1-2, with the D gene not clear enough to name. This TCR was sampled from a man aged 18 to 29 in good health. Some clones in this sample may be carry-over from other donors' samples. Specimen: memory CD4+ T cells from PBMCs. Explained via the paper, the cell subset or site label denotes: CD45RA-negative fraction. The bases are TGTGCCAGCAGCTTGGCCGACGGCAACTATGGCTACACCTTC. This yields the protein CASSLADGNYGYTF. Supplemented by the reference TRBV5-6 and TRBJ1-2 proteins around the CDR3, the complete variable domain is DAGVTQSPTHLIKTRGQQVTLRCSPKSGHDTVSWYQQALGQGPQFIFQYYEEEERQRGNFPDRFSGHQFPNYSSELNVNALLLGDSALYLCASSLADGNYGYTFGSGTRLTVV.